This T cell receptor beta chain was obtained from a study of T cell responses to AZD1222 COVID-19 vaccine. V lost 0 bases, J lost 0 bases, and 3 bases lay in between. There are 14 residues in the CDR3. Per germline, CDR1 LGHNA and CDR2 YSLEER. On this clone: What it recognizes is unknown.

Repertoires were generated with immunoSEQ multiplex PCR, while TCRdb's copy carries only in-frame clones and drops some. The sample includes over 100,000 clones, around 89% of them seen just once. Whole-study results and caveats: Donors skewed white British and female; clonal diversity was possibly underestimated. Spike-specific TCR breadth and depth were elevated following two AZD1222 doses. Repertoire sampling happened only post peak T cell response. The span of vaccine-associated CD4 TCRs extended across spike, with dominance at 160-218 and 743-854.

This specimen was peripheral blood, taken on day 0 of AZD1222 vaccination. The TCR comes from an adult in good health. This chain links TRBV4-3 with TRBJ1-5; D uncertain. For the CDR3, the DNA is TGCGCCAGCAGCCAAGATCTTAGCAATCAGCCCCAGCATTTT. Residues: CASSQDLSNQPQHF.